The source of this T cell receptor (beta chain) is a study of blood T cell repertoires in COVID-19. Study background: The cDNA or gDNA used as material had been derived from T cells, B-cell-depleted T cells, or PBMCs.

Seattle cases were enrolled at active infection and followed longitudinally. The protocol was immunoSEQ multiplex PCR, while the TCRdb copy is restricted to in-frame clones and leaves out a portion. The table lists about 200,000 clones, about 95% of them singletons. Germline loops: CDR1 WNHNN, CDR2 SYGVQD (reference sequence). This CDR3 region has 12 residues. Trimming took 6 bases from V and 1 from J, leaving 7 bases between them. This chain joins TRBV10-1 and TRBJ2-7; D possibly corresponds to TRBD1 (5 bases). The sequence derives from a man younger than 45 with COVID-19, enrolled during active disease. Sequenced sample: peripheral blood. CDR3 sequence reads: CASRGASYEQYF. DNA for the CDR3: TGCGCCAGCAGAGGGGCTTCCTACGAGCAGTACTTC.